The 19 T cell receptor beta chains below all came from one sample that was sequenced in a study of blood T cell repertoires in COVID-19. Libraries were prepared by immunoSEQ multiplex PCR; TCRdb keeps only in-frame clonotypes and omits some of them. The sample has around 55,000 clones; approximately 86% are singletons. The sequenced material came from peripheral blood. The origin of the receptors is a man aged 40-55 years with COVID-19, enrolled during active disease.

This chain links TRBV28 with TRBJ2-7, with D tentatively TRBD2 (6 bases). Per the germline V gene, CDR1 is MDHEN and CDR2 is SYDVKM. Trimming pared 8 bases from V and 5 bases from J, leaving 19 bases between. This CDR3 comprises 14 residues. The CDR3 is CASLTRAEGDEQYF. In nucleotides, the CDR3 is TGTGCCAGCCTTACAAGGGCGGAGGGCGACGAGCAGTACTTC.

V usage is TRBV27 and J usage is TRBJ1-2; tentative D call: TRBD1 (6 bases). Germline CDR1 MNHEY, CDR2 SMNVEV (reference sequence). Trimming left V 5 bases short and J 8 bases short, with 18 bases between. CDR3 length: 14 amino acids. The CDR3 nucleotides read TGTGCCAGCAGTCTAGGGGGGGACATCGACGGCTACACCTTC. The encoded protein is CASSLGGDIDGYTF.

This clone was seen once. The chain uses TRBV5-4 and TRBJ1-2; D perhaps matches TRBD1 (6 bases). Germline V gene data show CDR1 as SGHNT and CDR2 as YYREEE (reference sequence). The CDR3 extends over 13 amino acids. Trimming took off 4 bases at V and 2 bases at J, with 9 bases between the two ends. CDR3 sequence: CASSRGQNYGYTF. DNA for the CDR3: TGTGCCAGCAGCCGCGGACAGAACTATGGCTACACCTTC.

This clone has a handful of counts. The V gene is TRBV3-1 (or the pseudogene TRBV3-2), the J gene TRBJ2-7, with a tentative D call TRBD2 (6 bases). Trimming removed 4 bases at V and 3 bases at J, with 16 bases between. The length of the CDR3 is 15 residues. Germline V gene sequence: CDR1 LGHDT, CDR2 YNNKEL (reference sequence). This chain's CDR3 is CASSPFGRPGYEQYF. The CDR3 nucleotides read TGTGCCAGCAGCCCCTTTGGGAGGCCCGGCTACGAGCAGTACTTC.

The chain is built from TRBV5-4 and TRBJ2-1, with 10 bases matching TRBD2. This CDR3 is built from 18 residues. J was trimmed by 6 bases and V by 4 bases; bases with no gene match: 16. Per germline, CDR1 SGHNT and CDR2 YYREEE (reference sequence). The CDR3 nucleotides are TGTGCCAGCAGCAAAGGAACCCCAACTAGCGGGGCGTTCAATGAGCAGTTCTTC. Translating it yields CASSKGTPTSGAFNEQFF.

The V and J genes are TRBV2 and TRBJ2-1; TRBD2 agrees at 7 bases. V shed 2 bases, J shed 2 bases, and the junction held 0 bases outside the gene matches. The germline V gene encodes CDR1 SNHLY and CDR2 FYNNEI. The CDR3 length is 14 residues. CDR3 DNA: TGTGCCAGCAGTGAACTAGCGGCCTACAATGAGCAGTTCTTC. Translated: CASSELAAYNEQFF.

The chain recombines TRBV13 with TRBJ2-5; the D gene is possibly TRBD1 (5 bases). The CDR3 contains 13 residues. Germline-derived CDR1 and CDR2 are PRHDT and FYEKMQ (reference sequence). Trimming pared 1 base from V and 5 bases from J, leaving 8 bases between. CDR3 residues: CASSLDRMETQYF. The DNA for the CDR3 is TGTGCCAGCAGCTTAGACAGGATGGAGACCCAGTACTTC.

The V gene is TRBV9, the J gene TRBJ1-6; 8 bases align to TRBD1. The CDR3 extends over 15 amino acids. CDR1 is SGDLS and CDR2 is YYNGEE in the germline V gene. With 4 bases clipped from V and 7 bases from J, the junction kept 7 bases outside the gene matches. This CDR3 is CASSLGTGGNSPLHF. DNA for the CDR3: TGTGCCAGCAGCCTTGGGACAGGAGGAAATTCACCCCTCCACTTT.

V usage is TRBV30 and J usage is TRBJ1-1; the D gene is possibly TRBD1 (6 bases). The CDR3 covers 13 residues. Per the germline V gene, CDR1 is GTSNPN and CDR2 is SVGIG (reference sequence). V shed 4 bases and J shed 4 bases, with 13 bases lying between them. The CDR3 bases are TGTGCCTGGACCGTACAGGGTGGCACTGAAGCTTTCTTT. This sequence encodes CAWTVQGGTEAFF.

The rearrangement joins TRBV3-1 (or the pseudogene TRBV3-2) to TRBJ2-3; 11 positions agree with TRBD2. CDR1 is LGHDT and CDR2 is YNNKEL in the germline V gene (reference sequence). V was pared by 3 bases and J by 9 bases, with 8 bases of the junction left unmatched. This CDR3 has 15 amino acids. The CDR3 coding sequence is TGTGCCAGCAGCCAGGTAGCGGGAGGGCTCTCAACGCAGTATTTT. This gives the protein CASSQVAGGLSTQYF.

V and J are TRBV7-8 and TRBJ2-1; weak D call: TRBD2 (5 bases). Per germline, CDR1 SGHVS and CDR2 FQNEAQ. Deletions cut 5 bases from V and 4 bases from J, with 9 bases between. The CDR3 loop spans 13 amino acids. CDR3 coding DNA: TGTGCCAGCAGCCGGACTGAGTACAATGAGCAGTTCTTC. Translation gives CASSRTEYNEQFF.

This clone was counted a few times. The genes are TRBV24-1 and TRBJ2-2; a weak D match, TRBD1 (6 bases). The CDR3 is 17 amino acids. Trimming left V 4 bases short and J 0 bases short, with 14 bases between. Germline V gives CDR1 KGHDR, CDR2 SFDVKD. The CDR3 bases are TGTGCCACCAGTGACCCCCCGGGACAAACGAACACCGGGGAGCTGTTTTTT. Its translation is CATSDPPGQTNTGELFF.

The chain employs TRBV5-4 and TRBJ2-7, with 9 nucleotides matching TRBD2. This CDR3 has 16 residues. V was clipped by 1 base and J by 4 bases; unmatched bases: 9. From germline, CDR1 is SGHNT and CDR2 YYREEE (reference sequence). This CDR3 is CASSLYRGRASYEQYF. Written as DNA, the CDR3 is TGTGCCAGCAGCTTGTATCGCGGGAGGGCCTCATACGAGCAGTACTTC.

The J gene is TRBJ2-3, the V gene TRBV12-3 or TRBV12-4; D is unclear. This CDR3 comprises 12 residues. The V end was cut by 8 bases, the J end by 1 base, with 7 bases between. DNA for the CDR3: TGTGCCAGCCGTCCGGGCACAGATACGCAGTATTTT. Its protein product is CASRPGTDTQYF.

The rearrangement joins TRBV7-2 to TRBJ2-1, with D maybe TRBD2 (6 bases). V gave up 4 bases and J gave up 0 bases, with 10 bases separating them. Germline V CDR1 and CDR2: SGHTA, FQGNSA. The CDR3 length is 15 residues. The CDR3 here is CASSSDGSSYNEQFF. In DNA form, the CDR3 reads TGTGCCAGCAGCTCTGACGGGAGCTCCTACAATGAGCAGTTCTTC.

J is TRBJ2-7 and V is TRBV9; a possible D gene is TRBD2 (5 bases). The germline V and J ends were trimmed by 0 bases and 6 bases, with 13 bases remaining between them. This CDR3 is built from 14 residues. The V gene's germline CDR1 is SGDLS and CDR2 YYNGEE. The CDR3 DNA follows: TGTGCCAGCAGCGTAGGGGTGGGCGCGGGCGAGCAGTACTTC. As protein: CASSVGVGAGEQYF.

The rearrangement uses TRBV27 and TRBJ2-7; perhaps TRBD1 as D (5 bases). V lost 3 bases and J lost 1, with 7 bases in between. The CDR3 has 13 residues. Germline values: CDR1 MNHEY, CDR2 SMNVEV (reference sequence). CDR3 in amino acids: CASSFRQSYEQYF. CDR3 DNA: TGTGCCAGCAGTTTTAGACAGTCCTACGAGCAGTACTTC.

The V and J genes are TRBV7-6 and TRBJ2-1, with 8 bases lining up with TRBD1. Germline V gives CDR1 SGHVS, CDR2 FNYEAQ. CDR3 length equals 14 residues. V shed 5 bases, J shed 8 bases, and the junction held 8 bases outside the gene matches. DNA for the CDR3: TGTGCCAGCAGCCGGACAGGGAGGCTCTATGAGCAGTTCTTC. This sequence encodes CASSRTGRLYEQFF.

The rearrangement uses TRBV7-8 and TRBJ1-2; 8 bases map to TRBD1. Germline trimming cut 1 base from V and 12 bases from J; bases unmatched to any gene: 7. This CDR3 is 13 amino acids long. CDR1 and CDR2 from the germline V gene are SGHVS and FQNEAQ. Here the CDR3 reads CASSLGDRGDDTF. DNA for the CDR3: TGTGCCAGCAGCTTAGGCGACAGGGGTGATGACACCTTC.